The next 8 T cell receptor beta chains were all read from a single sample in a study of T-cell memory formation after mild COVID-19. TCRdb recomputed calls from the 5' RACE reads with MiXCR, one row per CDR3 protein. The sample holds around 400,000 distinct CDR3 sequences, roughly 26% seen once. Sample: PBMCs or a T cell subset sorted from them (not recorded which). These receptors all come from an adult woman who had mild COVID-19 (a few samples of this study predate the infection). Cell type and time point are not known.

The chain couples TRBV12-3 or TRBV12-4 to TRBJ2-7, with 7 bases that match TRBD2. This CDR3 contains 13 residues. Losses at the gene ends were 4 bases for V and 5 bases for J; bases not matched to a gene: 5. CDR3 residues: CASSWGGENEQYF. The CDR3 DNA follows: TGTGCCAGCAGTTGGGGGGGGGAGAACGAGCAGTACTTC.

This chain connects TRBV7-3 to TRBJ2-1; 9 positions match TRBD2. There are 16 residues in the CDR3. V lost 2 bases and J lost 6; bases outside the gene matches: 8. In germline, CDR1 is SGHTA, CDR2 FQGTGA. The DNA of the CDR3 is TGTGCCAGCAGCTTAGGCGGCGGGAGGGCCACCAATGAGCAGTTCTTC. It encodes CASSLGGGRATNEQFF.

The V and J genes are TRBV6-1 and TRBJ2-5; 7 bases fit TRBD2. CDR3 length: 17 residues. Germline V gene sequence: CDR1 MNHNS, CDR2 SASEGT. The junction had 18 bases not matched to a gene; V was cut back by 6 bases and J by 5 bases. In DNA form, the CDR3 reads TGTGCCAGCAGCGCCGGACTAGTCGCGTCCCCCATCGAGACCCAGTACTTC. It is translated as CASSAGLVASPIETQYF.

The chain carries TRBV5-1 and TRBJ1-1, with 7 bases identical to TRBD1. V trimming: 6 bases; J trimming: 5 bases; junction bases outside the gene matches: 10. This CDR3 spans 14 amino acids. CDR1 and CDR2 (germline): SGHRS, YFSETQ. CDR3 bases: TGCGCCAGCACAGGAGGGGGCCCGGTTACTGAAGCTTTCTTT. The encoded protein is CASTGGGPVTEAFF. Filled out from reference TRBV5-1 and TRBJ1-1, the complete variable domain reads KAGVTQTPRYLIKTRGQQVTLSCSPISGHRSVSWYQQTPGQGLQFLFEYFSETQRNKGNFPGRFSGRQFSNSRSEMNVSTLELGDSALYLCASTGGGPVTEAFFGQGTRLTVV.

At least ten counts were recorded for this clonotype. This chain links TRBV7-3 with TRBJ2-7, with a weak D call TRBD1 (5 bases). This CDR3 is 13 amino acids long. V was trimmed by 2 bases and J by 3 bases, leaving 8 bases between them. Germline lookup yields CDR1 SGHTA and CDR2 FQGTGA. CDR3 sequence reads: CASSLSQGYEQYF. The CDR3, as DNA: TGTGCCAGCAGCTTATCGCAGGGCTACGAGCAGTACTTC.

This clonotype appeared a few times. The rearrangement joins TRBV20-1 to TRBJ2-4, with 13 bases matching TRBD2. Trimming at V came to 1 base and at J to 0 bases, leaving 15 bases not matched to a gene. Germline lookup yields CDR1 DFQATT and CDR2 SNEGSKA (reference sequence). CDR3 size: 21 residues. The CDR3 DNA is TGCAGTGCTAGAGCAGTCAGGGGACTAGCGGGACCAGGGGGAGCCAAAAACATTCAGTACTTC. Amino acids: CSARAVRGLAGPGGAKNIQYF.

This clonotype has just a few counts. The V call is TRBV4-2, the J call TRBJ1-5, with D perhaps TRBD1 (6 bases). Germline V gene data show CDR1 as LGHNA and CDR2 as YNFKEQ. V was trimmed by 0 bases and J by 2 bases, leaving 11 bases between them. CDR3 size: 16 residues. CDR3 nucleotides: TGTGCCAGCAGCCAAGATAAAAAGGGGGGCAATCAGCCCCAGCATTTT. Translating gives CASSQDKKGGNQPQHF.

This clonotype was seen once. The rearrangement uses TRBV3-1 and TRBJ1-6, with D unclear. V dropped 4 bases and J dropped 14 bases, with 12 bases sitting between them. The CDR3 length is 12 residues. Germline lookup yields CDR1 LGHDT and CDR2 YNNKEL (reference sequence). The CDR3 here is CASSLSPPALHF. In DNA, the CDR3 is TGTGCCAGCAGCCTCTCCCCCCCGGCCCTCCACTTT.